This TCR beta chain emerged from a study of chemoradiotherapy in HPV16-positive cancers. Germline V gene lookup returns CDR1 MDHEN and CDR2 SYDVKM. This CDR3 region has 13 residues. V lost 2 bases and J 1 base, leaving 5 bases between the germline ends. Data came from immunoSEQ multiplex PCR; TCRdb stores just in-frame clones and leaves some out. The repertoire has approximately 9,000 clones, over 70% of them found once; the top ten carry 8.5%. The J gene is TRBJ2-5, the V gene TRBV28, with unresolved D. The sequence was collected from a human donor with HPV-associated anogenital cancer. This sample was obtained from a patient who underwent chemoradiotherapy. This chain's CDR3 is CASSLTLQETQYF. The CDR3 DNA is TGTGCCAGCAGTTTAACGCTCCAAGAGACCCAGTACTTC.